These 9 T cell receptor beta chains were all obtained from the same sample, sequenced in a study of T-cell reconstitution after alpha-beta-depleted transplantation in children. Researchers prepared the TCRbeta library using unique molecular identifiers, the study reports. TCRdb fed the PCR reads into MiXCR, producing one record per CDR3 protein. In the table there are about 610,000 distinct CDR3 sequences, about 11% of which are singletons. Sequences were derived from PBMCs from the stem cell graft donor, sampled from the stem cell graft. These receptors all come from a human donor who donated a stem cell graft to a child with acute myeloid leukemia.

This clonotype has only a few counts. The chain carries TRBV7-9 and TRBJ2-7; a possible D gene is TRBD2 (5 bases). This CDR3 region has 16 residues. V was clipped by 5 bases and J by 6 bases, with 23 bases between them. In germline, CDR1 is SEHNR, CDR2 FQNEAQ (reference sequence). The CDR3, as DNA: TGTGCCAGCAGCCCCTCCTCATTAGGACTTGTCTCCGAGCAGTACTTC. As protein: CASSPSSLGLVSEQYF.

J is TRBJ2-7 and V is TRBV12-3 or TRBV12-4; 9 nucleotides agree with TRBD2. The CDR3 has 14 residues. V lost 6 bases, J lost 6 bases, and 9 bases stayed unmatched. The CDR3: CASRWASGASEQYF. The CDR3 DNA reads as TGTGCCAGCAGATGGGCTAGCGGGGCGAGCGAGCAGTACTTC.

This clonotype was observed many times. The gene calls are TRBV29-1 and TRBJ1-3, with 7 positions matching TRBD1. From germline, CDR1 is SQVTM and CDR2 ANQGSEA. The ends lost 4 bases at V and 4 bases at J; junction bases unmatched: 4. The CDR3 is 13 residues long. In nucleotides, the CDR3 is TGCAGCGTTGCACTGGACAGGGGAAACACCATATATTTT. It codes for CSVALDRGNTIYF.

J is TRBJ2-5 and V is TRBV7-2; TRBD2 might be the D (5 bases). Germline CDR1 reads SGHTA; CDR2 reads FQGNSA. The CDR3 length is 15 residues. Trimming shortened V by 4 bases and J by 3 bases, and 15 bases separated the two germline ends. The CDR3, as DNA: TGTGCCAGCAGCTCCTCTAGCATTGGCAAAGAGACCCAGTACTTC. This gives the protein CASSSSSIGKETQYF. The entire variable domain, with the rest obtained from reference TRBV7-2 and TRBJ2-5, is as follows: GAGVSQSPSNKVTEKGKDVELRCDPISGHTALYWYRQSLGQGLEFLIYFQGNSAPDKSGLPSDRFSAERTGGSVSTLTIQRTQQEDSAVYLCASSSSSIGKETQYFGPGTRLLVL.

The V call is TRBV27, the J call TRBJ1-2; tentatively, D is TRBD1 (5 bases). CDR1 MNHEY and CDR2 SMNVEV come from the germline V gene (reference sequence). Trimming took 2 bases from V and 4 from J, leaving 11 bases between them. This CDR3 has 14 amino acids. CDR3 loop: CASSLMGGGYGYTF. CDR3 DNA sequence: TGTGCCAGCAGTTTAATGGGGGGTGGCTATGGCTACACCTTC.

V gene TRBV20-1 combines with J gene TRBJ2-7, with D possibly being TRBD2 (6 bases). Trimming pared 0 bases from V and 6 bases from J, leaving 12 bases between. Germline CDR1 DFQATT, CDR2 SNEGSKA (reference sequence). The CDR3 has 13 residues. The CDR3 DNA is TGCAGTGCTAGAGATGGCGGGGTTGGCGAGCAGTACTTC. This sequence encodes CSARDGGVGEQYF.

This clonotype has at least ten counts. This rearrangement joins TRBV20-1 to TRBJ2-7, with 10 bases identical to TRBD2. Germline lookup yields CDR1 DFQATT and CDR2 SNEGSKA (reference sequence). V gave up 6 bases and J gave up 5 bases; unmatched junction bases: 7. CDR3 length: 13 amino acids. As DNA, the CDR3 is TGCAGTGCATCACTAGCGGGACTCCACGAGCAGTACTTC. Amino acid sequence: CSASLAGLHEQYF.

This clonotype was counted between two and nine times. The chain is built from TRBV7-9 and TRBJ2-5, with D unresolved. Trimming cost V 1 base and J 2 bases, with 11 bases left between them. This CDR3 has 15 amino acids. Germline values: CDR1 SEHNR, CDR2 FQNEAQ (reference sequence). CDR3 amino acids: CASSLVPERQETQYF. For the CDR3, the DNA is TGTGCCAGCAGCTTAGTTCCCGAACGACAAGAGACCCAGTACTTC.

V and J are TRBV11-1 and TRBJ2-5; perhaps TRBD2 as D (6 bases). The length of the CDR3 is 16 residues. Germline CDR1 SGHAT, CDR2 FQDESV (reference sequence). V lost 4 bases, J lost 7 bases, and 22 bases lay in between. CDR3: CASSSLESGRKGTQYF. The CDR3 DNA reads as TGTGCCAGCAGCTCCCTGGAGAGCGGGCGCAAGGGGACCCAGTACTTC.